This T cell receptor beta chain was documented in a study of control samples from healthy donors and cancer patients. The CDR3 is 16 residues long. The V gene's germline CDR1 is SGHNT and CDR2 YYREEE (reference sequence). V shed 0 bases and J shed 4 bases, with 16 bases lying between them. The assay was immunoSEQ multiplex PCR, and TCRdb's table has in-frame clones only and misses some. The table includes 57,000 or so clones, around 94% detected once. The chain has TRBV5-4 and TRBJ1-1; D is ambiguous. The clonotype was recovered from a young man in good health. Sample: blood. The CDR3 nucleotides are TGTGCCAGCAGCTTGGACTCGGTTCGTTCGTCCACTGAAGCTTTCTTT. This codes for CASSLDSVRSSTEAFF.